This T cell receptor (beta chain) was captured by sequencing in a study of cytomegalovirus exposure and HLA in healthy donors (dated by TCRdb to the late 2010s). Turning to the overall study: According to a later analysis, the roughly 130 validation repertoires were produced on the same platform as the 666 repertoires of the first cohort. To predict cytomegalovirus infection status, the study combined high-throughput TCR immunosequencing, statistical association of individual TCRs with disease status, and machine learning. The study aimed to test whether cataloging public T cell receptors could reveal signatures of past pathogen exposure. A separate validation cohort of 90 to 150 different subjects was used in addition to the 666-subject first cohort. Here is what the overall study found, with its caveats: A later analysis found that TCRs clustered in the first cohort also tended to co-occur in the roughly 110 validation repertoires, with about 94% of cluster scores above 0. A total of roughly 160 TCR beta chains were listed by the study as associated with cytomegalovirus. All 120 or so repertoires were used to score co-occurrence in the validation cohort in a later analysis, because that analysis had no HLA typing for the cohort. The classifier was reported to diagnose cytomegalovirus status with high specificity and sensitivity in both the original and validation cohorts. Most TCR sequences were observed very rarely across donors, whereas some public TCRs were present in many individuals. A few of the identified cytomegalovirus-associated TCR beta chains were confirmed in vitro to be specific for cytomegalovirus antigens. The authors suggested that the approach could potentially be generalized to other disease states and immunological phenotypes.

Of note for this clone: Its antigen is unknown. Base qualities were left out, and no much larger clone turns up one base away.

The donors were included in the validation cohort of 100 to 150 subjects, a group kept apart from the roughly 680-subject first cohort. Libraries were built with the immunoSEQ multiplex PCR assay. Concerning the study's data processing: A statistical classification framework was developed to diagnose cytomegalovirus status using the catalog of TCR beta chain sequences. Not all clones reach the TCRdb copy of this immuneACCESS table, which keeps in-frame sequences only. Checked studies attribute under half of the gap to unresolved V genes and leave the rest unexplained. V and J calls plus clone size are reproduced from that table; the DNA served to infer D and trimming. In this sample the table shows about 140,000 clones, 70% to 90% of which occur a single time. In total, the top ten clones hold under 1.5% of the sample. The TCR comes from a young woman in good health and CMV-seronegative. The sequencing sample was made of PBMCs.

In nucleotide form, the sequence is TGTGCCTCCCGGCAGGGAAACTCTGGAAACACCATATATTTT. This encodes CASRQGNSGNTIYF. The chain uses TRBV10-3 and TRBJ1-3; the D region possibly corresponds to TRBD1 (5 bases align). For CDR1 and CDR2, the germline V gene lists ENHRY and SYGVKD. The trim is 11 bases for V and 0 bases for J, with a gap of 14 bases between the germline ends. The CDR3 starts with the cysteine, ends with the phenylalanine, and has 14 residues. Kept here is only the CDR3 DNA, which spans 42 bases and is read in frame from base 1.